The rows below give T cell receptor beta chains drawn from one sample of a study of spatial heterogeneity in lung cancer. TCRdb redid the calling of the 5' RACE reads with MiXCR, one entry per CDR3 protein. The repertoire holds around 120,000 distinct CDR3 sequences, 12% seen once, with approximately 16% in the top ten. The specimen was PBMCs, collected at follow-up. The receptors were gathered from a male donor with early-stage non-small cell lung cancer. Each CDR3 is given with its conserved first and last residue. The order of the fields is clone size, V gene, D gene, J gene, CDR3 protein, CDR3 DNA. A D gene is named only where the DNA matches it firmly. Clone size is not always given. Where it is, it says once, few, many or a class for expanded clones.

once,TRBV5-1,.,TRBJ1-4,CASSPGRGEKLFF,TGCGCCAGCAGTCCGGGGCGGGGTGAAAAACTGTTTTTT
few,TRBV6-5,.,TRBJ1-1,CASSLQGFDAFF,TGTGCCAGCAGTCTACAGGGTTTTGATGCTTTCTTT
few,TRBV29-1,.,TRBJ2-3,CSTETTDTQYF,TGCAGCACCGAAACTACAGATACGCAGTATTTT
few,TRBV18,.,TRBJ1-3,CASSPLDSNGNTIYF,TGTGCCAGCTCACCACTGGACTCGAATGGAAACACCATATATTTT
many,TRBV10-3,TRBD1,TRBJ1-1,CAIGTTGRGTEAFF,TGTGCCATCGGTACGACAGGGAGGGGGACTGAAGCTTTCTTT
many,TRBV6-2/TRBV6-3,TRBD1,TRBJ2-7,CASTWGQTSYEQYF,TGTGCCAGCACGTGGGGACAGACCTCCTACGAGCAGTACTTC
many,TRBV5-1,TRBD2,TRBJ2-3,CASSSGGSTDTQYF,TGCGCCAGCAGCTCGGGGGGATCCACAGATACGCAGTATTTT
many,TRBV10-1,.,TRBJ1-2,CASSESGTPRNYGYTF,TGCGCCAGCAGTGAGTCCGGCACTCCAAGGAACTATGGCTACACCTTC
few,TRBV27,.,TRBJ1-2,CASSLTGQDYGYTF,TGTGCCAGCAGTTTGACGGGCCAGGACTATGGCTACACCTTC
many,TRBV11-3,.,TRBJ1-1,CASSLLGGGTEAFF,TGTGCCAGCAGCTTACTGGGGGGAGGCACTGAAGCTTTCTTT
.,TRBV19,.,TRBJ2-7,CASSHGPWGSYEQYF,TGTGCCAGTAGTCACGGGCCATGGGGCTCCTACGAGCAGTACTTC
.,TRBV30,.,TRBJ2-7,CAWSVPRPPYEQYF,TGTGCCTGGAGTGTACCTAGACCCCCCTACGAGCAGTACTTC
medium-sized,TRBV15,.,TRBJ2-2,CATMPRGTGELFF,TGTGCCACCATGCCTCGAGGGACCGGGGAGCTGTTTTTT
.,TRBV11-2,TRBD2,TRBJ2-3,CASSLGGGLDADTQYF,TGTGCCAGCAGCTTAGGGGGTGGACTAGATGCAGATACGCAGTATTTT
.,TRBV20-1,.,TRBJ2-3,CSAARGASTDTQYF,TGCAGTGCCGCACGAGGGGCCAGCACAGATACGCAGTATTTT
.,TRBV14,.,TRBJ2-5,CASSQGDLETQYF,TGTGCCAGCAGCCAGGGAGATTTGGAGACCCAGTACTTC
.,TRBV6-1,.,TRBJ2-3,CASSERLKPDTQYF,TGTGCCAGCAGTGAACGTCTTAAGCCAGATACGCAGTATTTT
few,TRBV6-6,.,TRBJ1-6,CASSYTGSSYNSPLHF,TGTGCCAGCAGTTACACAGGGAGCTCCTATAATTCACCCCTCCACTTT
.,TRBV5-4,.,TRBJ2-7,CASSADPKMAYEQYF,TGTGCCAGCAGCGCTGATCCAAAGATGGCCTACGAGCAGTACTTC
few,TRBV12-3/TRBV12-4,TRBD1,TRBJ1-1,CASSFNRGTEAFF,TGTGCCAGCAGTTTCAACAGGGGAACTGAAGCTTTCTTT
.,TRBV7-9,TRBD2,TRBJ2-3,CASSTSGPSTDTQYF,TGTGCCAGCAGCACTAGCGGACCAAGCACAGATACGCAGTATTTT
few,TRBV11-3,.,TRBJ1-2,CASSFSGADRPSF,TGTGCCAGCAGCTTTTCAGGGGCGGACCGCCCGTCCTTC
many,TRBV5-1,TRBD2,TRBJ2-1,CASSGLLAGAHNEQFF,TGCGCCAGCAGCGGGTTACTAGCGGGGGCGCACAATGAGCAGTTCTTC